These T cell receptor beta chains were read from a single sample in a study of CD8+ T cells in alopecia areata. The protocol was immunoSEQ multiplex PCR, while the TCRdb copy is restricted to in-frame clones and leaves out a portion. The sample records about 69,000 clones, 55% to 65% being singletons. The material sequenced was CD8+ T cells sorted from blood, taken at week 0. These TCRs come from a human donor with alopecia areata. The CDR3 runs from the conserved cysteine through the conserved F or W. Fields, in order: clone size, V gene, J gene, D gene, CDR3 protein, CDR3 DNA. D genes are given only for firm matches. The size entry is marked missing in some rows and otherwise reads once, few, many or a size class.

>NA|TRBV20-1|TRBJ2-3|NA
CSVDTQYF
TGCAGTGTGGATACGCAGTATTTT
>few|TRBV21-1|TRBJ2-1|NA
CASSKQGYPYNEQFF
TGTGCCAGCAGCAAACAGGGGTATCCCTACAATGAGCAGTTCTTC
>many|TRBV7-9|TRBJ2-2|NA
CASSGTNTGELFF
TGTGCCAGCTCCGGGACCAACACCGGGGAGCTGTTTTTT
>NA|TRBV4-1|TRBJ2-5|NA
CASSIGLFQETQYF
TGCGCCAGCAGCATCGGACTATTCCAAGAGACCCAGTACTTC
>NA|TRBV4-1|TRBJ1-5|NA
CASSQEPGQSNYQPQHF
TGCGCCAGCAGCCAAGAACCTGGACAGTCTAACTATCAGCCCCAGCATTTT
>few|TRBV4-3|TRBJ1-1|TRBD1
CASSQDTGVTTEAFF
TGCGCCAGCAGCCAAGATACAGGGGTGACCACTGAAGCTTTCTTT
>NA|TRBV29-1|TRBJ2-7|TRBD1
CSVEGTGGVYEQYF
TGCAGCGTTGAAGGGACAGGGGGCGTCTACGAGCAGTACTTC
>NA|TRBV7-9|TRBJ2-7|NA
CASSPRGEGEQYF
TGTGCCAGCAGCCCTAGGGGGGAGGGCGAGCAGTACTTC
>NA|TRBV7-3|TRBJ2-1|NA
CASSHGPLSSYNEQFF
TGTGCCAGCAGTCACGGACCCTTGAGCTCCTACAATGAGCAGTTCTTC
>NA|TRBV14|TRBJ1-1|NA
CASSQLLGTEAFF
TGTGCCAGCAGCCAACTCCTTGGCACTGAAGCTTTCTTT
>few|TRBV29-1|TRBJ1-1|TRBD1
CSVEQGQGIAEAFF
TGCAGCGTTGAACAGGGACAGGGGATCGCTGAAGCTTTCTTT
>NA|TRBV7-9|TRBJ2-1|TRBD2
CASGPGTSGTYNEQFF
TGTGCCAGCGGGCCAGGGACTAGCGGGACCTACAATGAGCAGTTCTTC
>NA|TRBV12-5|TRBJ1-2|NA
CASGFQSTGTDYGYTF
TGTGCTAGTGGTTTCCAATCCACCGGGACGGATTATGGCTACACCTTC
>NA|TRBV5-6|TRBJ2-7|TRBD1
CASSPRTGYEQYF
TGTGCCAGCAGCCCGCGGACAGGGTACGAGCAGTACTTC
>NA|TRBV29-1|TRBJ1-2|TRBD1
CSAGARTGSSF
TGCAGCGCCGGTGCCCGGACAGGGTCCTCCTTC
>few|TRBV29-1|TRBJ2-1|NA
CSVSGLTNEQFF
TGCAGCGTTTCCGGACTAACAAATGAGCAGTTCTTC
>NA|TRBV28|TRBJ1-5|NA
CASSRQDNQPQHF
TGTGCCAGCAGTAGACAGGACAATCAGCCCCAGCATTTT
>few|TRBV7-9|TRBJ2-4|NA
CASSPRYGGAKNIQYF
TGTGCCAGCAGCCCCCGGTACGGGGGAGCCAAAAACATTCAGTACTTC
>once|TRBV4-1|TRBJ2-5|NA
CASSQDPGETQYF
TGCGCCAGCAGCCAAGATCCGGGAGAGACCCAGTACTTC
>once|TRBV9|TRBJ2-5|TRBD1
CASSPGTGIWETQYF
TGTGCCAGCAGCCCCGGGACAGGGATTTGGGAGACCCAGTACTTC
>NA|TRBV15|TRBJ2-3|TRBD2
CATSPLPTSSTDTQYF
TGTGCCACCAGCCCCCTTCCGACTAGCAGCACAGATACGCAGTATTTT
>NA|TRBV27|TRBJ2-2|NA
CASSFSRSGELFF
TGTGCCAGCAGTTTTTCCCGTTCCGGGGAGCTGTTTTTT
>NA|TRBV18|TRBJ2-3|NA
CASSPPPETGLQDTQYF
TGTGCCAGCTCACCACCACCGGAGACAGGTCTTCAAGATACGCAGTATTTT
>once|TRBV4-3|TRBJ2-7|NA
CASSQGTGSSYEQYF
TGCGCCAGCAGCCAAGGAACAGGCAGCTCCTACGAGCAGTACTTC
>once|TRBV2|TRBJ1-2|NA
CASSESAGNYGYTF
TGTGCCAGCAGTGAGTCGGCAGGGAACTATGGCTACACCTTC
>NA|TRBV6-5|TRBJ1-1|NA
CASSPGQGNTEAFF
TGTGCCAGCAGCCCCGGGCAGGGAAACACTGAAGCTTTCTTT
>NA|TRBV5-1|TRBJ1-1|TRBD1
CASRDRGQMNTEAFF
TGCGCCAGCAGGGACCGGGGACAGATGAACACTGAAGCTTTCTTT
>NA|TRBV7-2|TRBJ2-7|NA
CASSHAYEQYF
TGTGCCAGCAGCCACGCCTACGAGCAGTACTTC
>NA|TRBV4-1|TRBJ2-5|NA
CASSQETSSQETQYF
TGCGCCAGCAGCCAAGAGACTAGTAGTCAGGAGACCCAGTACTTC
>NA|TRBV27|TRBJ1-5|NA
CASSFRGEGQPQHF
TGTGCCAGCAGTTTCCGAGGGGAAGGTCAGCCCCAGCATTTT
>NA|TRBV27|TRBJ2-7|TRBD2
CASRPDWGGSSYEQYF
TGTGCCAGCAGACCCGATTGGGGGGGTAGCTCCTACGAGCAGTACTTC
>NA|TRBV29-1|TRBJ2-5|NA
CSVEMTGQETQYF
TGCAGCGTTGAAATGACAGGCCAAGAGACCCAGTACTTC
>NA|TRBV6-6|TRBJ2-4|TRBD1
CASSHIRGGASNIQYF
TGTGCCAGCAGTCACATACGAGGGGGCGCGTCAAACATTCAGTACTTC
>NA|TRBV19|TRBJ2-1|NA
CASSPWGGDNEQFF
TGTGCCAGTAGTCCGTGGGGGGGCGACAATGAGCAGTTCTTC
>NA|TRBV29-1|TRBJ2-7|NA
CSVVGDKSSYEQYF
TGCAGCGTTGTTGGAGACAAGAGCTCCTACGAGCAGTACTTC
>NA|TRBV29-1|TRBJ1-1|NA
CSVVRAEAFF
TGCAGCGTTGTCAGAGCCGAAGCTTTCTTT
>few|TRBV30|TRBJ2-2|NA
CAWSEGPGELFF
TGTGCCTGGAGTGAGGGGCCCGGGGAGCTGTTTTTT
>many|TRBV6-5|TRBJ1-2|NA
CASITSGNYGYTF
TGTGCCAGCATCACGTCGGGGAACTATGGCTACACCTTC
>NA|TRBV4-3|TRBJ2-1|TRBD2
CASSLSGLVPYNEQFF
TGCGCCAGCAGCCTCTCGGGACTAGTTCCCTACAATGAGCAGTTCTTC
>NA|TRBV30|TRBJ1-2|NA
CAWSVGVGGYTF
TGTGCCTGGAGTGTCGGGGTCGGGGGCTACACCTTC
>NA|TRBV11-2|TRBJ2-5|NA
CASSLGWGDETQYF
TGTGCCAGCAGCTTAGGTTGGGGGGACGAGACCCAGTACTTC
>once|TRBV1|TRBJ1-2|NA
CTSSPTDRREYGYTF
TGCACCAGCAGCCCTACCGACAGGAGGGAGTATGGCTACACCTTC
>NA|TRBV27|TRBJ2-1|NA
CASSTLQGGSYNEQFF
TGTGCCAGCAGTACCTTACAAGGGGGGAGCTACAATGAGCAGTTCTTC
>few|TRBV5-4|TRBJ1-2|TRBD1
CASSLFVGGRANYGYTF
TGTGCCAGCAGCTTGTTCGTAGGGGGCCGAGCTAACTATGGCTACACCTTC
>NA|TRBV29-1|TRBJ1-1|NA
CSVEGGMNTEAFF
TGCAGCGTTGAAGGGGGGATGAACACTGAAGCTTTCTTT
>once|TRBV30|TRBJ1-2|TRBD1
CAWGDTGGYGYTF
TGTGCCTGGGGCGATACAGGGGGCTATGGCTACACCTTC
>NA|TRBV7-9|TRBJ2-3|TRBD1
CASSSRDRDGDTDTQYF
TGTGCCAGCAGCAGCCGGGACAGGGATGGGGACACAGATACGCAGTATTTT
>NA|TRBV2|TRBJ2-2|NA
CASSDRANTGELFF
TGTGCCAGCAGTGACAGGGCGAACACCGGGGAGCTGTTTTTT
>NA|TRBV9|TRBJ1-3|TRBD1
CASSPRTGGDITGNTIYF
TGTGCCAGCAGCCCCCGGACAGGAGGTGACATAACTGGAAACACCATATATTTT
>NA|TRBV7-9|TRBJ1-1|NA
CASSLGPAEAFF
TGTGCCAGCAGCTTAGGCCCGGCTGAAGCTTTCTTT